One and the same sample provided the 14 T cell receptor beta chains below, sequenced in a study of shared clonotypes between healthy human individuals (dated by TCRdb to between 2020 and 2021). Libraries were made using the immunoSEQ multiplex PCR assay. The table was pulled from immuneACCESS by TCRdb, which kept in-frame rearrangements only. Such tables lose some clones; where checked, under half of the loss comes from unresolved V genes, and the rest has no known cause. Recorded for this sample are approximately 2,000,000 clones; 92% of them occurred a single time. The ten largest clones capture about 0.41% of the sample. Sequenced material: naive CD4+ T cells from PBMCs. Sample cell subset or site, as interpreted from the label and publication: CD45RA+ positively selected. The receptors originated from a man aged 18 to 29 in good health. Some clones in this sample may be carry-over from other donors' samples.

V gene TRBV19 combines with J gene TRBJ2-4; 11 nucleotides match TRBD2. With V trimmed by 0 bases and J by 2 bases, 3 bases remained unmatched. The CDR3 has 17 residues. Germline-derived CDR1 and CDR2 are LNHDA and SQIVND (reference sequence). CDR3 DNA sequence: TGTGCCAGTAGTATAGACTTAGCGGGAGGGTCCAAAAACATTCAGTACTTC. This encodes CASSIDLAGGSKNIQYF.

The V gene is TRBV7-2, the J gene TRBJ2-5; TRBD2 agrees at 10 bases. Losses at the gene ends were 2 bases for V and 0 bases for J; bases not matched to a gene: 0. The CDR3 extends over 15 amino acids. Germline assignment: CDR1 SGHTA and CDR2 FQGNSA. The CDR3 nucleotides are TGTGCCAGCAGCTTAACTAGCGGGAACCAAGAGACCCAGTACTTC. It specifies CASSLTSGNQETQYF.

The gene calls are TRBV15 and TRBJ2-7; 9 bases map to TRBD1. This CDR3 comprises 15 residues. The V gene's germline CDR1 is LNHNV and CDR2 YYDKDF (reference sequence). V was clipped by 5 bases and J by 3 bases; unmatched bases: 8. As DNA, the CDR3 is TGTGCCACCAGCCCCGGGGACAGGGTGATCTACGAGCAGTACTTC. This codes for CATSPGDRVIYEQYF. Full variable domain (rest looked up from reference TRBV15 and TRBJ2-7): DAMVIQNPRYQVTQFGKPVTLSCSQTLNHNVMYWYQQKSSQAPKLLFHYYDKDFNNEADTPDNFQSRRPNTSFCFLDIRSPGLGDTAMYLCATSPGDRVIYEQYFGPGTRLTVT.

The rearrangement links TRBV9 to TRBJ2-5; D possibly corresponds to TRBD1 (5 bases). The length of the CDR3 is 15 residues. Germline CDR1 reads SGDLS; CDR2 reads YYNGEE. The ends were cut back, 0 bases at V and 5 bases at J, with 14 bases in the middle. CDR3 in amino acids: CASSVEGVYGETQYF. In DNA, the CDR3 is TGTGCCAGCAGCGTAGAAGGGGTGTATGGGGAGACCCAGTACTTC.

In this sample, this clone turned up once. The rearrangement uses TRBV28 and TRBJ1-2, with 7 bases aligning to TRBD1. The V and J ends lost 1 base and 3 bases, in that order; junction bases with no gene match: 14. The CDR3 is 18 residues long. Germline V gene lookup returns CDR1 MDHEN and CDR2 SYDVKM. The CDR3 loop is CASSLSGVGTATDYGYTF. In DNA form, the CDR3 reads TGTGCCAGCAGTTTATCGGGGGTGGGGACAGCCACAGACTATGGCTACACCTTC.

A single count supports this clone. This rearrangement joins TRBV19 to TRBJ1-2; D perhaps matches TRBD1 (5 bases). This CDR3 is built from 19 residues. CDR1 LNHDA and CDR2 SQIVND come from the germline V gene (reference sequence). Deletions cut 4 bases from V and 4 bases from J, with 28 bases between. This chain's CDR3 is CASSTGGGFWGIHAYGYTF. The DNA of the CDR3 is TGTGCCAGTAGTACCGGTGGGGGTTTTTGGGGTATACACGCCTATGGCTACACCTTC.

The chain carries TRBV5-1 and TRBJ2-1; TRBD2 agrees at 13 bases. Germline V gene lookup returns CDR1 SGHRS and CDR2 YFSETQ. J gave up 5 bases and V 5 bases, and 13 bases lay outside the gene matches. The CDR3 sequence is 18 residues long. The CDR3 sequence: CASRRSGTSGIGNNEQFF. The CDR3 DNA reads TGCGCCAGCAGACGATCCGGGACTAGCGGGATTGGTAACAATGAGCAGTTCTTC.

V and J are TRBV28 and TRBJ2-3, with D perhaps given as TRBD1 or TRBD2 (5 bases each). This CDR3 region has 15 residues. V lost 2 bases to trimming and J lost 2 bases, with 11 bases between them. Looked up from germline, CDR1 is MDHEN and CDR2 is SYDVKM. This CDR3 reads CASSLRGDLTDTQYF. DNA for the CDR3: TGTGCCAGCAGTTTACGGGGCGATCTCACAGATACGCAGTATTTT.

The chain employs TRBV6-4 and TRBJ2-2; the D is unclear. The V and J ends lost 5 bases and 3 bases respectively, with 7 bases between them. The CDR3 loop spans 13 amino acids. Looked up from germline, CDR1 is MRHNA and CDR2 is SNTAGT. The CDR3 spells CASSSSYTGELFF. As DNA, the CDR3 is TGTGCCAGCAGTTCATCTTACACCGGGGAGCTGTTTTTT.

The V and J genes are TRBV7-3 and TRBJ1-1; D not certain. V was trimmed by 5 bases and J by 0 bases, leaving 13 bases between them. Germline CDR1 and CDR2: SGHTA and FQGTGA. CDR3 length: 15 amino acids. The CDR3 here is CASSPYGEVNTEAFF. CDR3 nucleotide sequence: TGTGCCAGCAGCCCATATGGCGAGGTGAACACTGAAGCTTTCTTT. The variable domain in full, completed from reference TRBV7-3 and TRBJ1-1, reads GAGVSQTPSNKVTEKGKYVELRCDPISGHTALYWYRQSLGQGPEFLIYFQGTGAADDSGLPNDRFFAVRPEGSVSTLKIQRTERGDSAVYLCASSPYGEVNTEAFFGQGTRLTVV.

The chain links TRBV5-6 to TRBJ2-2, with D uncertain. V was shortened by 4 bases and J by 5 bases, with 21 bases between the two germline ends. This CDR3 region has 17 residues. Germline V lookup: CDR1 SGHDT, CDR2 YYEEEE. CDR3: CASSATVGLFSTGELFF. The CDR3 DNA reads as TGTGCCAGCAGCGCCACCGTTGGGCTTTTTTCTACCGGGGAGCTGTTTTTT.

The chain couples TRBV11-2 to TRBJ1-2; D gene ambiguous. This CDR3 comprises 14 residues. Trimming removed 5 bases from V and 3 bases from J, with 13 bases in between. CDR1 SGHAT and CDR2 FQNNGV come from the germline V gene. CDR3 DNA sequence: TGTGCCAGCAGCCTGCGGAGGGTGGACTATGGCTACACCTTC. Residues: CASSLRRVDYGYTF. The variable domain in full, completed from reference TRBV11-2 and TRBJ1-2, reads EAGVAQSPRYKIIEKRQSVAFWCNPISGHATLYWYQQILGQGPKLLIQFQNNGVVDDSQLPKDRFSAERLKGVDSTLKIQPAKLEDSAVYLCASSLRRVDYGYTFGSGTRLTVV.

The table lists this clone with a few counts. The CDR3 here is CSVTGLRPDTEAFF. The CDR3 DNA is TGCAGCGTCACGGGACTCCGCCCAGACACTGAAGCTTTCTTT. The rearrangement joins TRBV29-1 to TRBJ1-1, with D tentatively TRBD1 (5 bases). CDR1 is SQVTM and CDR2 is ANQGSEA in the germline V gene. V was trimmed by 6 bases and J by 3 bases, leaving 17 bases between them. The CDR3 has 14 residues. The full variable domain, in which reference TRBV29-1 and TRBJ1-1 provide the parts outside the CDR3, is SAVISQKPSRDICQRGTSLTIQCQVDSQVTMMFWYRQQPGQSLTLIATANQGSEATYESGFVIDKFPISRPNLTFSTLTVSNMSPEDSSIYLCSVTGLRPDTEAFFGQGTRLTVV.

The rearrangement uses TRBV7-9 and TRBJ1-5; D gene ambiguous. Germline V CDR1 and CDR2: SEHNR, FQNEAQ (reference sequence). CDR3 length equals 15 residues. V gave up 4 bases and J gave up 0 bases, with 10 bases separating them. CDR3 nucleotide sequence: TGTGCCAGCAGCTCGGACGGGTATAGCAATCAGCCCCAGCATTTT. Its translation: CASSSDGYSNQPQHF.